This T cell receptor beta chain was retrieved from a study of T cells in Graves' hyperthyroidism and ophthalmopathy. If no ophthalmopathy progression occurred within 18 months, Graves' hyperthyroidism was stable. It was uncontrolled infection, other autoimmune disease, pregnancy or lactation that excluded patients. This clonotype was picked up many times. What it recognizes is unknown. Study-wide results and caveats: In blood, most of the thyroid clonotypes expanded above 0.001 were also present. The model made its ophthalmopathy prediction, and onset followed a median approximately 6 months later.

Amplified TCR beta CDR3 regions derived from RNA transcripts. The HTBI set primed first-round TCR CDR3 RT-PCR. TCRdb ran MiXCR on the multiplex PCR reads and lists one entry per CDR3 protein. In the table there are approximately 380,000 distinct CDR3 sequences, about 18% of which are singletons. Material: blood. The clonotype was recovered from a woman aged 18-30 years with Graves' hyperthyroidism.

The CDR3 sequence is CATSRAGVASADEQYF. CDR3 coding DNA: TGTGCCACCAGCAGAGCGGGGGTGGCTAGCGCAGACGAGCAGTACTTC. The rearrangement joins TRBV15 to TRBJ2-7; tentatively, D is TRBD2 (6 bases). The V gene lost 1 base and the J gene lost 5 bases, with 18 bases spanning the gap. CDR3 size: 16 residues. Looked up from germline, CDR1 is LNHNV and CDR2 is YYDKDF (reference sequence). The entire variable domain, with the rest obtained from reference TRBV15 and TRBJ2-7, is as follows: DAMVIQNPRYQVTQFGKPVTLSCSQTLNHNVMYWYQQKSSQAPKLLFHYYDKDFNNEADTPDNFQSRRPNTSFCFLDIRSPGLGDTAMYLCATSRAGVASADEQYFGPGTRLTVT.